The clone carrying this T cell receptor (beta chain) appeared many times. Antigen specificity is unknown. TCRdb redid the calling of the reads with MiXCR, one entry per CDR3 protein. The profile shows a few hundred thousand distinct CDR3 sequences, roughly 13% of them singletons. This record comes from a study of T cell repertoires in cytomegalovirus infection. Study as a whole: Indicated by public TCR beta signatures were CMV infection and matching HLA type. Study outcomes and limitations: Predominance within the ex vivo response was attributable to HLA-C-restricted CMV-specific TCR beta clonotypes. Based on cumulative public TCR beta family frequency, carriers of CMV plus the relevant HLA were identified.

Germline CDR1 is SGHAT and CDR2 is FQNNGV. Trimming took 6 bases from V and 9 from J, leaving 18 bases between them. CDR3 length equals 14 residues. The source of this sequence is a human donor in good health (CMV status not recorded). Some clones in this sample may be carry-over from other donors' samples. The genes are TRBV11-2 and TRBJ2-4; D unresolved. Sequenced input: PBMCs. This CDR3 reads CASSPDVSFGIQYF. In DNA form, the CDR3 reads TGTGCCAGCAGTCCCGACGTAAGTTTCGGCATTCAGTACTTC.